This is a list of T cell receptor beta chains from one sample in a study of T cell changes during pregnancy in multiple sclerosis. The method was immunoSEQ multiplex PCR; TCRdb's version includes in-frame clones alone and lacks a portion of them. The table lists about 64,000 clones, more than 90% of them singletons. Sequenced material: peripheral blood, taken in the second trimester of pregnancy. The receptors originated from a female donor with multiple sclerosis, enrolled in a pregnancy study. Each CDR3 is given without its conserved first and last residue. For some rows the clone size is stated as once, few or many, or as a class when expanded; others skip it.

v_call	j_call	clone_size	cdr3_aa
TRBV11-3	TRBJ1-3	few	ASSHRGSGNTIY
TRBV19	TRBJ2-1	NA	ASIPSGPNRYEQF
TRBV19	TRBJ2-5	NA	ASSIGLGLYQETQY
TRBV5-1	TRBJ2-2	NA	ASSLGLANTGELF
TRBV13	TRBJ2-7	NA	ASSLMVSGGLGEQY
TRBV7-2	TRBJ2-1	NA	ASSIGRGVNEQF
TRBV4-1	TRBJ1-5	NA	ASSQTGLSNQPQH
TRBV21-1	TRBJ1-1	NA	ASRIRTEAF
TRBV6-1	TRBJ1-5	NA	ASSERGGPQH
TRBV28	TRBJ1-4	NA	ASSLTANEKLF
TRBV10-3	TRBJ2-7	NA	AISESTGTLYEQY
TRBV2	TRBJ2-1	NA	ASSVNLAGARNEQF
TRBV2	TRBJ2-6	NA	ASSDRVSGANVLT
TRBV2	TRBJ1-1	NA	ASSEARGLNTEAF
TRBV27	TRBJ2-1	NA	ASSLIGSYNEQF
TRBV27	TRBJ2-7	NA	ASSLLAGVYEQY
TRBV7-3	TRBJ1-2	NA	ASTHGNYGYT
TRBV6-1	TRBJ1-1	NA	ASSDAGIAF
TRBV7-2	TRBJ2-7	NA	ASSPGVAESSYEQY
TRBV19	TRBJ1-1	NA	ASSSSRGGTESFEAF
TRBV11-2	TRBJ1-4	once	ASSSTPGVREKLF
TRBV12-5	TRBJ2-3	NA	ASGPTSGMTDTQY
TRBV5-1	TRBJ2-5	NA	ASSLWQSQETQY
TRBV10-2	TRBJ2-7	once	ASRRTSGTYEQY
TRBV6-1	TRBJ1-1	NA	ASSRAGAGTEAF
TRBV6-1	TRBJ1-5	NA	ASGVVIQDQPQH
TRBV10-3	TRBJ1-1	NA	AIRGTGATEAF
TRBV18	TRBJ1-1	NA	ASSPPKGRGGTEAF
TRBV11-3	TRBJ2-7	NA	ASSSGTSYEQY
TRBV28	TRBJ1-6	NA	AAREGNSPLH
TRBV9	TRBJ2-2	NA	ASSVSSGSGELF
TRBV19	TRBJ2-7	NA	ASSNTGTGRSYEQY
TRBV5-5	TRBJ2-7	once	ASSGRYEQY
TRBV30	TRBJ2-7	NA	AWDRGLEQY
TRBV30	TRBJ1-3	NA	AWSQAGAMTGNTIY
TRBV2	TRBJ2-7	NA	ASRDSGSYEQY
TRBV6-5	TRBJ2-1	NA	ASSYSLRGYNEQF
TRBV9	TRBJ2-5	NA	ASSPRGGLYQETQY
TRBV30	TRBJ1-5	NA	AWSVQGKGGNQPQH
TRBV7-9	TRBJ2-3	NA	ASSPLDEGTDTQY
TRBV30	TRBJ1-1	NA	AWSAIDRRNTEAF
TRBV18	TRBJ1-4	NA	ASSPIQGVGEKLF
TRBV11-2	TRBJ1-2	NA	ASSLAPGGRIMGGYT
TRBV30	TRBJ2-1	NA	AWSVSGNNEQF
TRBV10-3	TRBJ1-2	NA	AISESLESVARLGYT
TRBV10-1	TRBJ1-5	NA	ASRFPTGGRRQPQH
TRBV5-1	TRBJ2-5	NA	ASSLTSGQETQY